The T cell receptor beta chain described here comes from a study of OX40 agonist ivuxolimab in advanced cancers. V lost 3 bases, J lost 5 bases, and 14 bases lay in between. CDR3 length: 14 residues. The V gene's germline CDR1 is SNHLY and CDR2 FYNNEI. Note on this clone: Antigen specificity is unknown.

Whole-study findings and limits: Both CD4+ and CD8+ T cell populations in blood had undergone clonal expansion by week 6 at 0.1 to 3.0 mg/kg. Antigen specificity of clonally expanded peripheral T cells was not established.

The protocol was immunoSEQ multiplex PCR, while the TCRdb copy is restricted to in-frame clones and leaves out a portion. The sample consists of about 60,000 clones, 90% to 95% of them appearing once. The sample consisted of CD4+ or CD8+ T cells sorted from blood, taken in a trial of the OX40 agonist ivuxolimab. The chain has TRBV2 and TRBJ2-7; D is ambiguous. The clonotype originates from an adult with an advanced solid tumor such as melanoma, head and neck, liver or kidney cancer. CDR3 sequence (DNA): TGTGCCAGCAGTGACTGGACCCAGCGCGACGAGCAGTACTTC. Translating it yields CASSDWTQRDEQYF.